This TCR beta chain was sequenced during a study of T cell responses to AZD1222 COVID-19 vaccine (dated by TCRdb to about 2021). About the full investigation: AZD1222 recipients whose second dose came at about 4 weeks and those whose second dose came at about 12 weeks were combined into one group, since spike-specific TCR depth and breadth did not differ between the two schedules. Trial participants were enrolled by age into 18-55, 56-69 and 70-plus year subgroups, with around 150, 28 and 57 TCR-sequenced participants respectively. A total of about 230 trial participants underwent TCR sequencing, of whom 200 to 220 received two doses of AZD1222 and 26 received two doses of the MenACWY control vaccine.

About this clone itself: Its antigen specificity is not known. No base quality information exists; no much larger clone differs at one position.

Paper-wide results and their limitations: After two AZD1222 doses, spike-specific TCR breadth and depth were significantly higher than at day 0 and than in MenACWY recipients. Because no day 14 peak-response samples were available, repertoires were characterized only after the peak T cell response. The 56-69-year group was small, and its depth increase did not reach significance, likely because of low power. Reportedly, almost half of the unique spike-specific TCRs recognized epitopes lying outside the regions that are mutated in the B.1.351 and B.1.1.7 variants. Vaccine-associated CD4 TCRs spanned the whole spike protein, with dominant responses in regions 160-218 and 743-854. Most participants were white British and females outnumbered males, and the authors suggested that clonal diversity may have been underestimated. Conclusions about previously exposed vaccinees were limited because only six AZD1222 recipients were SARS-CoV-2 seropositive at baseline.

The CDR3, from cysteine to phenylalanine, totals 15 residues. Only the CDR3 part of the read is kept: 45 bases, read in frame from the first base. In the germline V gene (reference sequence), CDR1 corresponds to SGHNT and CDR2 to YYREEE. V is pruned by 4 bases and J by 0 bases, leaving 6 bases of the junction without a gene match. The CDR3 regions of human TCRbeta chains were analyzed by immunosequencing. The source study handled its data this way. Repertoire TCRs were matched against a reference library of SARS-CoV-2-specific TCRs generated with the MIRA antigen-specificity platform. Breadth was defined as the fraction of unique TCRs that were SARS-CoV-2-associated. Depth was defined as the fraction of total T cells that were SARS-CoV-2-associated. Using the MIRA data, each spike-specific TCR was assigned both to the spike region to which the TCR was reactive and to a CD4 or CD8 class. Log10-transformed breadth and depth values were compared by one-way ANOVA with Sidak's multiple comparisons tests. TCRdb re-hosts the immuneACCESS table, in-frame sequences only. Its copies lack some clones; in the studies checked, an unresolved V gene accounts for under half of them, and the cause for the rest is not known. V and J calls and clone size come straight from that table; D and trimming were deduced from the DNA. The sample data list around 120,000 clones, and over 75% of these were observed just once. 6.5% to 9.5% of the sample comes from the top ten.

Sample time point, as interpreted from the label and publication: baseline before first vaccination. The vaccinee samples were drawn from two UK trials, COV001 and COV002, one of which was a single-blind randomized controlled phase 2/3 trial testing AZD1222 (ChAdOx1 nCoV-19) in healthy adults. Trial participant PBMC samples were collected at day 0 and day 28 after the second dose for TCRbeta chain sequencing. Sequenced material: peripheral blood, taken on day 0 of AZD1222 vaccination. The V and J genes are TRBV5-4 and TRBJ1-2; 7 central bases correspond to TRBD1. This sequence originates from an adult in good health. In nucleotide form, the sequence is TGTGCCAGCAGCCTAGGGGGACAGTCTAACTATGGCTACACCTTC. This yields the protein CASSLGGQSNYGYTF.